This T cell receptor beta chain appears in the sequencing data of a study of blood T cell repertoires in COVID-19. V lost 0 bases and J 10 bases, leaving 13 bases between the germline ends. The germline V gene encodes CDR1 LNHNV and CDR2 YYDKDF (reference sequence). The CDR3 is made up of 14 amino acids. Profiled with immunoSEQ multiplex PCR; TCRdb holds only in-frame clones, not every one. The sample holds over 150,000 clones, around four fifths seen once. The sequencing input was peripheral blood. This TCR was sampled from a woman aged 70-85 years who had recovered from COVID-19. V and J are TRBV15 and TRBJ2-1; no clear D gene. The chain's CDR3 is CATSREVRQREQFF. The CDR3 nucleotides read TGTGCCACCAGCAGAGAAGTTAGGCAGCGCGAGCAGTTCTTC. The full variable domain, rest sourced from reference TRBV15 and TRBJ2-1, is DAMVIQNPRYQVTQFGKPVTLSCSQTLNHNVMYWYQQKSSQAPKLLFHYYDKDFNNEADTPDNFQSRRPNTSFCFLDIRSPGLGDTAMYLCATSREVRQREQFFGPGTRLTVL.